The 9 T cell receptor beta chains below come from one sample, sequenced in a study of regulatory T cells in long-lasting Graves disease. Libraries of TCR beta came from iRepertoire HTBI primers plus Arm-PCR of CDR3 regions. Each CDR3 protein gets one entry after TCRdb re-called the multiplex PCR reads with MiXCR. The sample shows 300,000 to 400,000 distinct CDR3 sequences, around a sixth of them seen only once. Documented time point: newly diagnosed GD, antithyroid drugs for less than 3 months. Generation of the TCR library employed RNA extracted from PBMCs. The source was peripheral blood mononuclear cells (PBMCs), collected at new diagnosis, from a patient treated with antithyroid drugs. Receptors originate from a female donor with Graves disease.

In its sample, this clonotype was seen many times. The chain carries TRBV20-1 and TRBJ1-2, with no clear D. V was shortened by 4 bases and J by 0 bases, with 6 bases between the two germline ends. This CDR3 region has 12 residues. CDR1 is DFQATT, CDR2 SNEGSKA, per germline (reference sequence). The CDR3 sequence: CSAMDPNYGYTF. DNA for the CDR3: TGCAGTGCTATGGATCCTAACTATGGCTACACCTTC.

This clonotype has ten or more counts. This chain joins TRBV28 and TRBJ2-5, with a possible D match to TRBD1 (5 bases). Germline CDR1 MDHEN, CDR2 SYDVKM. Between the trimmed V and J ends, which lost 1 base and 9 bases, there was a span of 15 bases. The CDR3 is made up of 14 amino acids. The CDR3 nucleotides read TGTGCCAGCAGTTTATCAGGGAAAATCTTGGCCCAGTACTTC. This encodes CASSLSGKILAQYF.

This clonotype occurred many times. This chain links TRBV30 with TRBJ2-1; D may be TRBD2 (6 bases). The CDR3 extends over 12 amino acids. Germline CDR1 reads GTSNPN; CDR2 reads SVGIG (reference sequence). Trimming cost V 0 bases and J 10 bases, with 10 bases left between them. CDR3 nucleotides: TGTGCCTGGAGTGTACGGGCGGGAGAGCAGTTCTTC. Translating it yields CAWSVRAGEQFF.

This clonotype has only one observation. The CDR3 region is CASSTGFATNEKLFF. As DNA, the CDR3 is TGTGCCAGCAGCACAGGCTTTGCAACTAATGAAAAACTGTTTTTT. The rearrangement uses TRBV7-3 and TRBJ1-4; maybe TRBD1 (5 bases). CDR1 and CDR2 from the germline V gene are SGHTA and FQGTGA. V shed 5 bases and J shed 0 bases, with 10 bases lying between them. The CDR3 has 15 residues.

This clonotype was counted between two and nine times. The rearrangement links TRBV4-1 to TRBJ2-5; 15 bases are shared with TRBD2. With V trimmed by 6 bases and J by 5 bases, 13 bases remained unmatched. The CDR3 sequence is 18 residues long. From germline, CDR1 is MGHRA and CDR2 YSYEKL. This CDR3 reads CASSPRTSGRARRETQYF. The CDR3 DNA follows: TGCGCCAGCAGTCCACGGACTAGCGGGAGGGCCCGACGGGAGACCCAGTACTTC.

This clonotype occurred many times. The genes are TRBV11-2 and TRBJ2-7, with a weak D call TRBD2 (5 bases). Germline CDR1 and CDR2: SGHAT and FQNNGV. The CDR3 length is 16 residues. Trimming cost V 5 bases and J 3 bases, with 20 bases left between them. For the CDR3, the DNA is TGTGCCAGCAGCGGAGCAACAGCGAACGCGGGCTACGAGCAGTACTTC. Protein product: CASSGATANAGYEQYF.

The chain couples TRBV6-6 to TRBJ2-7; 9 bases map to TRBD2. This CDR3 contains 18 residues. V gave up 0 bases and J gave up 0 bases; unmatched junction bases: 9. Germline V gives CDR1 MNHNY, CDR2 SVGAGI (reference sequence). The DNA of the CDR3 is TGTGCCAGCAGTTACTCGACTAGCGGAACGTTTAGCTCCTACGAGCAGTACTTC. Translating gives CASSYSTSGTFSSYEQYF.

Worth noting for this clonotype: One end of the junction does not line up with germline, which may come from a read error. The V and J genes are TRBV6-2 or TRBV6-3 and TRBJ2-7, with D uncertain. This CDR3 has 10 amino acids. Germline values: CDR1 MNHEY, CDR2 SVGEGT. CDR3 residues: CASRLFEQYF. As DNA, the CDR3 is TGTGCAAGCAGGCTTTTCGAGCAGTACTTC.

For this clonotype: This may come from a read error, since a much larger clone is one base off. The chain has TRBV18 and TRBJ2-3; no reliable D call. CDR3 length equals 14 residues. The V gene's germline CDR1 is KGHSH and CDR2 LQKENI. DNA of the CDR3: TGTGCCAGCGCACCGGAGCTAGAGGCAGATACGCAGTATTTT. Translation: CASAPELEADTQYF.